This TCR beta chain was obtained from a study of T cells in localized non-small cell lung cancer. Study outcomes and limitations: Across samples, adjacent lung featured a median roughly 50 of the top 100 tumor clones. Among blood samples, higher T cell density accompanied longer overall survival. Uninvolved adjacent lung had more T cell clonality than any other tissue, topping tumor.

The germline V and J ends were trimmed by 5 bases and 2 bases, with 6 bases remaining between them. The CDR3 contains 11 residues. Germline CDR1 is GTSNPN and CDR2 is SVGIG (reference sequence). Method: immunoSEQ multiplex PCR; TCRdb's copy keeps in-frame clones and lacks some. The table shows 2,500 to 3,000 clones, with 22% occurring only once. In regard to this clone: What it binds is not known.

The chain recombines TRBV30 with TRBJ2-5; a possible D gene is TRBD1 (6 bases). The TCR was taken from a woman aged 35-75 years with stage I lung adenocarcinoma. The sequences come from lung tumor tissue, collected before any cancer treatment. The CDR3 DNA reads TGTGCCTGGGACAGGCAAGAGACCCAGTACTTC. Amino acid sequence: CAWDRQETQYF.